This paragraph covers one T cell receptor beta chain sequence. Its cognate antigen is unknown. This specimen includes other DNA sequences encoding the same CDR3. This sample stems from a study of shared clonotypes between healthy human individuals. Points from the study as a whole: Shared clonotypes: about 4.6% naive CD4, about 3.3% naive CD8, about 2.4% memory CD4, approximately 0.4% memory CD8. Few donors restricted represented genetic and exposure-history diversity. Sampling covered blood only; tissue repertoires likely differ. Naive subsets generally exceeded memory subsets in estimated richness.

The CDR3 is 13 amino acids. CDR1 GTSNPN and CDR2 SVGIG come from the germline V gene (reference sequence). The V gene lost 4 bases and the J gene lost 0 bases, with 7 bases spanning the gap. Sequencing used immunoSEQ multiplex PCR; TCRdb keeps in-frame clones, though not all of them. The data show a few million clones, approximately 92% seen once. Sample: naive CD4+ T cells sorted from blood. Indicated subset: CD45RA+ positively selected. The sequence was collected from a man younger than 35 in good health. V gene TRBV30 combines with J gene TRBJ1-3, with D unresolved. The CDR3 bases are TGTGCCTGGAAGCTCAGCTCTGGAAACACCATATATTTT. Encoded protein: CAWKLSSGNTIYF. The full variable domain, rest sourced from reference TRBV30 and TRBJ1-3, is SQTIHQWPATLVQPVGSPLSLECTVEGTSNPNLYWYRQAAGRGLQLLFYSVGIGQISSEVPQNLSASRPQDRQFILSSKKLLLSDSGFYLCAWKLSSGNTIYFGEGSWLTVV.